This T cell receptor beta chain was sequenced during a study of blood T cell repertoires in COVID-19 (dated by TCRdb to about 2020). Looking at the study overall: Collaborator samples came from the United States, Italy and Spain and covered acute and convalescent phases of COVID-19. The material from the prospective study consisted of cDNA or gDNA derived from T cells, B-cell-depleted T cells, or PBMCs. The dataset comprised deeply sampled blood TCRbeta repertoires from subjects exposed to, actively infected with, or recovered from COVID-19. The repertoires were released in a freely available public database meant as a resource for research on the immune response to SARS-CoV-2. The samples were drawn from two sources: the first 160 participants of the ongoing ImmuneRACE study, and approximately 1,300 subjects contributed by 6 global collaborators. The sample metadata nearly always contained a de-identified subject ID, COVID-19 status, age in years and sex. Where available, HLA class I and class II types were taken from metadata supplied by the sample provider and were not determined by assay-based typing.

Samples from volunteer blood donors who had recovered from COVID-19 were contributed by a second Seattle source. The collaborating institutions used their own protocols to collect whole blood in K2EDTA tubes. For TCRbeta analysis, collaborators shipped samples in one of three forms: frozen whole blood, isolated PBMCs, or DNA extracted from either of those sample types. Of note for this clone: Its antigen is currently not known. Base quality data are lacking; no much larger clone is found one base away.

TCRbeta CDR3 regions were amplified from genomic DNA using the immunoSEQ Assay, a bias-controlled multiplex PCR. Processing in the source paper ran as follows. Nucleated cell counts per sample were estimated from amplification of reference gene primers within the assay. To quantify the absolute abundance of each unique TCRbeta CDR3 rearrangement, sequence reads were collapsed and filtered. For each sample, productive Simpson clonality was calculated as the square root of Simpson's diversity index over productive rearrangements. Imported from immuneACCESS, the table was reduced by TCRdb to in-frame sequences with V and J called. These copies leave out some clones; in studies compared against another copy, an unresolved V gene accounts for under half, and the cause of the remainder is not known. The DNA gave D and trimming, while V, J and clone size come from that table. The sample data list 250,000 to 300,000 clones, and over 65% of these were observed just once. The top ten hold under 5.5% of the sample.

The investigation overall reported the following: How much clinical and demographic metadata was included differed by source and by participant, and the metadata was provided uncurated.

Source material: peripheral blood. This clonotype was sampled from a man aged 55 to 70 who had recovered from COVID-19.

The base sequence is TGTGCCACCAGCGTTTCTAGCGGGGGGGCCCGGGAGACCCAGTACTTC. Its protein reads: CATSVSSGGARETQYF. Rearrangement joined TRBV15 to TRBJ2-5, with 12 bases in between that match TRBD2. The germline V gene (reference sequence) sets CDR1 to LNHNV and CDR2 to YYDKDF. The CDR3 goes from the cysteine to the phenylalanine over 16 residues. The kept DNA is CDR3 alone, 48 bases in frame from the first base. The germline V and J ends show losses of 5 bases and 5 bases respectively, and no gene match explains 9 bases of the junction.